A selection of T cell receptor beta chains follows, all from one sample in a study of cytomegalovirus exposure and HLA in healthy donors. Libraries were prepared by immunoSEQ multiplex PCR; TCRdb keeps only in-frame clonotypes and omits some of them. The table has 70,000 to 100,000 clones, approximately 64% seen once; the top ten hold 20% to 25%. Material for sequencing was PBMCs. Receptors were obtained from a woman between 50 and 59 years old in good health and CMV-seropositive. Each CDR3 is given with its conserved first and last residue. The D gene is left open where the match is weak. Clone size appears in some rows only: once, few, many, or a class for an expanded clone.

D,V,J,size,DNA,CDR3
TRBD2,TRBV2,TRBJ2-1,.,TGTGCCAGCAGTTGGACTAGCGGGTACAATGAGCAGTTCTTC,CASSWTSGYNEQFF
TRBD2,TRBV2,TRBJ2-5,few,TGTGCCAGCAGTGAAGGGACGACTAGCGGGGTAGAGACCCAGTACTTC,CASSEGTTSGVETQYF
.,TRBV9,TRBJ1-4,.,TGTGCCAGCAGCGTAGATAAAGGGGCTAGTGAAAAACTGTTTTTT,CASSVDKGASEKLFF
.,TRBV7-2,TRBJ1-5,.,TGTGCCAGCAGCTCTGGACAGAACGATCAGCCCCAGCATTTT,CASSSGQNDQPQHF
.,TRBV2,TRBJ1-5,.,TGTGCCAGCAGTGATCGGTCAGGGGGCAATCAGCCCCAGCATTTT,CASSDRSGGNQPQHF
TRBD1,TRBV5-6,TRBJ1-1,.,TGTGCCAGCAGCTTGGACGGGGACAGCCTTATGAACACTGAAGCTTTCTTT,CASSLDGDSLMNTEAFF
.,TRBV13,TRBJ2-7,once,TGTGCCAGCAGCTTACAGGGCACCGGGCAGTACTTC,CASSLQGTGQYF
.,TRBV4-3,TRBJ1-2,.,TGCGCCAGCAGCCAAGAATCCCGAGGAGGAAGAGGCTACACCTTC,CASSQESRGGRGYTF
TRBD1,TRBV29-1,TRBJ2-7,.,TGCAGCGTTGAAGGACAGGGGTACGAGCAGTACTTC,CSVEGQGYEQYF
.,TRBV27,TRBJ1-1,few,TGTGCCAGCAGTCCCAAATCTTACAGTAGGGAAGCTTTCTTT,CASSPKSYSREAFF
.,TRBV2,TRBJ1-1,.,TGTGCCAGCAGTGGGGCCGGCCGGTATCTGAACACTGAAGCTTTCTTT,CASSGAGRYLNTEAFF
TRBD2,TRBV5-1,TRBJ2-3,once,TGCGCCAGCAGCTTGGCTAGCGGGGGGACAGATACGCAGTATTTT,CASSLASGGTDTQYF
TRBD1,TRBV5-1,TRBJ1-6,.,TGCGCCAGCAGCTCTTCGGACAGGGGTTCACCCCTCCACTTT,CASSSSDRGSPLHF
TRBD1,TRBV5-6,TRBJ2-4,.,TGTGCCAGCAGCTTAACAGGGGCTTTAGTCAAAAACATTCAGTACTTC,CASSLTGALVKNIQYF
.,TRBV28,TRBJ2-1,.,TGTGCCAGCAGTGTAGATAGCTCCTACAATGAGCAGTTCTTC,CASSVDSSYNEQFF
TRBD1,TRBV9,TRBJ1-1,.,TGTGCCAGCAGCTTTCGACCGACCGGACAGGGCCGGAACACTGAAGCTTTCTTT,CASSFRPTGQGRNTEAFF
.,TRBV2,TRBJ1-1,.,TGTGCCAGCAGTGAAAGTGGGGGAGGTGAGGCGGTGAACACTGAAGCTTTCTTT,CASSESGGGEAVNTEAFF
TRBD1,TRBV5-1,TRBJ2-3,.,TGCGCCAGCGGTTGGGGACAGGGGGGGATGGATACGCAGTATTTT,CASGWGQGGMDTQYF
.,TRBV6-5,TRBJ1-2,.,TGTGCCAGCACGAATAATCGGGACTATGGCTACACCTTC,CASTNNRDYGYTF
.,TRBV7-2,TRBJ1-1,few,TGTGCCAGCAGCAGGGGTGGGTTGTCAGGGGTGAACACTGAAGCTTTCTTT,CASSRGGLSGVNTEAFF
.,TRBV30,TRBJ2-1,.,TGTGCCTGGAGCCCTTCCTCCTACAATGAGCAGTTCTTC,CAWSPSSYNEQFF
.,TRBV6-5,TRBJ1-2,.,TGTGCCAGCCGGCAGCGGCCTAACTATGGCTACACCTTC,CASRQRPNYGYTF
.,TRBV7-6,TRBJ2-3,.,TGTGCCAGCAGCCCCCGGGGGGGACAGACCACAGATACGCAGTATTTT,CASSPRGGQTTDTQYF
.,TRBV6-1,TRBJ2-7,.,TGTGCCAGCAGTGACAGGGGTCTGCGGCTCGAGCAGTACTTC,CASSDRGLRLEQYF
.,TRBV19,TRBJ1-2,once,TGTGCCAGTAGTATACGCCCCAGGGGAGCGAACTATGGCTACACCTTC,CASSIRPRGANYGYTF
.,TRBV7-6,TRBJ1-5,.,TGTGCCAGCAGCGAACAACAGGGACGGGGATATAGCAATCAGCCCCAGCATTTT,CASSEQQGRGYSNQPQHF
TRBD2,TRBV2,TRBJ2-5,once,TGTGCCAGCAGTGAAATCGGCTTACTAGCGGGGGAAGAGACCCAGTACTTC,CASSEIGLLAGEETQYF
.,TRBV7-9,TRBJ1-1,.,TGTTCCAGCAGCTTAAGAGTCACTGAAGCTTTCTTT,CSSSLRVTEAFF
TRBD1,TRBV6-5,TRBJ1-1,.,TGTGCCAGCAGTAAGGACAGGGTAGCTTTCTTT,CASSKDRVAFF
.,TRBV30,TRBJ2-6,.,TGTGCCTGGAGTTTCCACCCAGACTCTGGGGCCAACGTCCTGACTTTC,CAWSFHPDSGANVLTF
.,TRBV6-5,TRBJ1-2,.,TGTGCCAGCAGTGAAGTGTTTTACAGCTATGGCTACACCTTC,CASSEVFYSYGYTF
.,TRBV6-5,TRBJ2-7,.,TGTGCCAGCAGTTACGGGCCGACCTACGAGCAGTACTTC,CASSYGPTYEQYF
TRBD1,TRBV19,TRBJ1-6,.,TGTGCCAGTAGTAAGGACCGGCGGGACAGTAATTCACCCCTCCACTTT,CASSKDRRDSNSPLHF
TRBD1,TRBV2,TRBJ2-7,.,TGTGCCAGCAGCGGGGACAGGGTTTCAGTCGAAGTGTCCTACGAGCAGTACTTC,CASSGDRVSVEVSYEQYF
.,TRBV18,TRBJ1-2,.,TGTGCCAGCTCACCAGACAGCGCTAACTATGGCTACACCTTC,CASSPDSANYGYTF
.,TRBV7-8,TRBJ2-1,.,TGTGCCAGCAGCTTATGGGGGACATCCTACAATGAGCAGTTCTTC,CASSLWGTSYNEQFF
.,TRBV6-1,TRBJ1-2,few,TGTGCCAGCAGTGAAGATGGGAGGGTTGGCTACACCTTC,CASSEDGRVGYTF
.,TRBV11-1,TRBJ1-6,.,TGTGCCAGCAGCTTACTCGGCCAGGGGAATTCACCCCTCCACTTT,CASSLLGQGNSPLHF
TRBD1,TRBV5-1,TRBJ2-1,few,TGCGCCAGTGCCCCCCGGACAGGGACGGGCGATGAGCAGTTCTTC,CASAPRTGTGDEQFF
.,TRBV28,TRBJ1-2,.,TGTGCCAGCACAGGCACAGGGCCCTATGGCTACACCTTC,CASTGTGPYGYTF